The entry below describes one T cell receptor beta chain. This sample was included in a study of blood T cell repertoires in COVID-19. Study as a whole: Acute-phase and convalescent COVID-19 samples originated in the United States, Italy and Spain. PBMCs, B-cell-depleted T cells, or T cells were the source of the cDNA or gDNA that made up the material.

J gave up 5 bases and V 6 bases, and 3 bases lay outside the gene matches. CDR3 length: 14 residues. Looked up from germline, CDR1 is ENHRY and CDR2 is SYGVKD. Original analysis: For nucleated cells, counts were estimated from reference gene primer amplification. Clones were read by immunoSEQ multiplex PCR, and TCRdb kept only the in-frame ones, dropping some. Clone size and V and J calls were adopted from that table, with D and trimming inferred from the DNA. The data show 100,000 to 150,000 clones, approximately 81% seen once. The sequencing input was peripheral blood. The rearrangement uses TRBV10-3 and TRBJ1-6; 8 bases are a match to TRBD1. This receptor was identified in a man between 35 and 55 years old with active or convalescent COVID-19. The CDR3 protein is CAISPGGHNSPLHF. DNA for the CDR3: TGTGCCATCAGCCCAGGGGGCCATAATTCACCCCTCCACTTT.